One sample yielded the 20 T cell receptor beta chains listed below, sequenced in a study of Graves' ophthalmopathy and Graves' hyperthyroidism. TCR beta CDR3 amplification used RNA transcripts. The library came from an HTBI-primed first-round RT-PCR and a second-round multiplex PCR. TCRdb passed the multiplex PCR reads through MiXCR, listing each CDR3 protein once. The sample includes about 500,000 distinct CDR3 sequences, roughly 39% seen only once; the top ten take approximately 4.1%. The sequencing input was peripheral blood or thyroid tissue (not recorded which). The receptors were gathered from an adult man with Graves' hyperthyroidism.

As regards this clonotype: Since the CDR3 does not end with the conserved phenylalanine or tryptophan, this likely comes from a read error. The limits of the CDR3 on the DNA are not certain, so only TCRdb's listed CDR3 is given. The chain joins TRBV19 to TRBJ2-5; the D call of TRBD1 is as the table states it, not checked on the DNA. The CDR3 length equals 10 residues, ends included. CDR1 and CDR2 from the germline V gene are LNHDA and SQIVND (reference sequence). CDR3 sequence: CASIGFGQNT.

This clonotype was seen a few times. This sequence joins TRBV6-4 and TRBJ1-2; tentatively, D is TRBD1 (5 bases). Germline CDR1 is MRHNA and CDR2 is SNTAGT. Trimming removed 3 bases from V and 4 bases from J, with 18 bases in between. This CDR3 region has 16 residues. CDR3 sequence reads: CASSEFGAGSVYGYTF. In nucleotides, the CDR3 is TGTGCCAGCAGTGAATTCGGGGCAGGGTCTGTCTATGGCTACACCTTC.

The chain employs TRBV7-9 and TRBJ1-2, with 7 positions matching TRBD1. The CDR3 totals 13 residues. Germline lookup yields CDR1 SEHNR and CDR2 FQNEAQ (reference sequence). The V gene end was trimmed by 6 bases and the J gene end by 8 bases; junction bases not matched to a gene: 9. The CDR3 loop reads CASSSNRGRGYTF. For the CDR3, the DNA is TGTGCCAGCAGTTCCAACAGGGGACGGGGCTACACCTTC.

The CDR3 DNA follows: TGTGCCAGCAGACGGACAGGGGGGAAGACCCAGCATTTT. This sequence encodes CASRRTGGKTQHF. The rearrangement joins TRBV2 to TRBJ1-5, with TRBD1 identical over 10 bases. Losses at the gene ends were 6 bases for V and 11 bases for J; bases not matched to a gene: 7. The length of the CDR3 is 13 residues. The V gene's germline CDR1 is SNHLY and CDR2 FYNNEI.

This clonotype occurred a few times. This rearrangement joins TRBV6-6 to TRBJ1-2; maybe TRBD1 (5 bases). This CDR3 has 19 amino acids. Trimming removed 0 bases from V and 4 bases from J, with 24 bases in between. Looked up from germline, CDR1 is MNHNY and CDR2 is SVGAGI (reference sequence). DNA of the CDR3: TGTGCCAGCAGTTACTCGAAGGGTCTACGTGGCAGGGTCCTCTATGGCTACACCTTC. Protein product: CASSYSKGLRGRVLYGYTF.

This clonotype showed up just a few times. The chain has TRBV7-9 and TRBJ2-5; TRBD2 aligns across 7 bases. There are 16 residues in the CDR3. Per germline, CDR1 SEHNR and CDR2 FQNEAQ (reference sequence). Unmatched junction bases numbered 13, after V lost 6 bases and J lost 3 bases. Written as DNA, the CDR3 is TGTGCCAGCAGTTTTGGGACGGGAGGACTCGAAGAGACCCAGTACTTC. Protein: CASSFGTGGLEETQYF.

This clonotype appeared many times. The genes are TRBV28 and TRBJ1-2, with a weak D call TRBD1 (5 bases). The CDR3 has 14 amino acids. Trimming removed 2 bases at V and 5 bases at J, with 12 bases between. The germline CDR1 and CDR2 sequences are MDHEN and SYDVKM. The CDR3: CASSLSRVEYGYTF. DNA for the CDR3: TGTGCCAGCAGTTTAAGCAGGGTGGAGTATGGCTACACCTTC.

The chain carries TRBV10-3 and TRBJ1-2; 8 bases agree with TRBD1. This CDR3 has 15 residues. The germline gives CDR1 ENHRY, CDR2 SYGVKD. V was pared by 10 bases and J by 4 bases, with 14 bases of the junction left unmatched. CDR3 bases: TGTGCCAGCTCTAACAGGGGGTCCTCCTTCTATGGCTACACCTTC. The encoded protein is CASSNRGSSFYGYTF.

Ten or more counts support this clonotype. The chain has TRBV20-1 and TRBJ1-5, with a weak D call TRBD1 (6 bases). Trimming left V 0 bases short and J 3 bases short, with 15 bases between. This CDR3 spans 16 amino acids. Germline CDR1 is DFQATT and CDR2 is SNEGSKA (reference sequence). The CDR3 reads CSARDTRSGDNQPQHF. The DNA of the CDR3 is TGCAGTGCTAGAGATACTCGTTCAGGGGACAATCAGCCCCAGCATTTT.

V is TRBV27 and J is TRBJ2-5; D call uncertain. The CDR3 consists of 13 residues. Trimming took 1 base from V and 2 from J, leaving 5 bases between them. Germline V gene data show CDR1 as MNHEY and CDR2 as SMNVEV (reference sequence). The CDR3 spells CASSLWAQETQYF. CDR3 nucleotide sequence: TGTGCCAGCAGTTTATGGGCGCAAGAGACCCAGTACTTC.

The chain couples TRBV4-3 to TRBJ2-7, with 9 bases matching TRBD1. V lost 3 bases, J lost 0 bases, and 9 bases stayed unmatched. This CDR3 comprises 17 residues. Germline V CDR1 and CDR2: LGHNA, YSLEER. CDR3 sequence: CASSQGGQGGFSYEQYF. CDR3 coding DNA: TGCGCCAGCAGCCAGGGGGGACAGGGAGGGTTCTCCTACGAGCAGTACTTC.

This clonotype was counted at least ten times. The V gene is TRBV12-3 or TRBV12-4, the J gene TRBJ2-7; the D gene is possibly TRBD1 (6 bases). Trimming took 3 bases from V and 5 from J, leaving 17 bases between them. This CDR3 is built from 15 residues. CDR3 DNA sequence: TGTGCCAGCAGTTTTACAGGGATTGACGTTAACGAGCAGTACTTC. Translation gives CASSFTGIDVNEQYF.

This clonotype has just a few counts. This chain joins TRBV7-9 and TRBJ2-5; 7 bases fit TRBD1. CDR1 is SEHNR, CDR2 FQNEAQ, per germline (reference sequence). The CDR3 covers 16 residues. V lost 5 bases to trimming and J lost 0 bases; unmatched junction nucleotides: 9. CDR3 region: CASSAPIGTDQETQYF. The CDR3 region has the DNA TGTGCCAGCAGCGCCCCGATCGGGACAGACCAAGAGACCCAGTACTTC.

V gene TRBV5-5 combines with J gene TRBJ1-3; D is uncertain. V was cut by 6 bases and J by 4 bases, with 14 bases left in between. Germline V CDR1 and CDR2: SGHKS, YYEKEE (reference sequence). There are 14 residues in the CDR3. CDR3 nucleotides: TGTGCCAGCAACTACGGACCGGTGGGAAACACCATATATTTT. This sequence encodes CASNYGPVGNTIYF.

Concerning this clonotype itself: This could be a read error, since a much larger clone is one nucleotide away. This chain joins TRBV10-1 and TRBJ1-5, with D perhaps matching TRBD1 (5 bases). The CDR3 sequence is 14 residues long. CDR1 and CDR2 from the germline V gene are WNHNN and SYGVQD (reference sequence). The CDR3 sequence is CASGESGGDQPQHF. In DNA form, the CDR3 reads TGCGCCAGCGGTGAGTCCGGGGGGGATCAGCCCCAGCATTTT.

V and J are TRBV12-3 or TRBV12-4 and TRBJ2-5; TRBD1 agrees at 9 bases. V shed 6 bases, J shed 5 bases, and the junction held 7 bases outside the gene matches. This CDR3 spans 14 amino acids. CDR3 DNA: TGTGCCAGCAGACGACAGGGGGGGGACGAGACCCAGTACTTC. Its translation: CASRRQGGDETQYF.

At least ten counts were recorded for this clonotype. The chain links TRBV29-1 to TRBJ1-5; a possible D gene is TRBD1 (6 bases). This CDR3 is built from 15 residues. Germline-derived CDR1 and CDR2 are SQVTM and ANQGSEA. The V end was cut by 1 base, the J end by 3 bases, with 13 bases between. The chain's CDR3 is CSVEVEGGANQPQHF. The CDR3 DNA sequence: TGCAGCGTTGAAGTGGAAGGGGGAGCCAATCAGCCCCAGCATTTT. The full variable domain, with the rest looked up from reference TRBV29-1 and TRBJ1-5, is SAVISQKPSRDICQRGTSLTIQCQVDSQVTMMFWYRQQPGQSLTLIATANQGSEATYESGFVIDKFPISRPNLTFSTLTVSNMSPEDSSIYLCSVEVEGGANQPQHFGDGTRLSIL.

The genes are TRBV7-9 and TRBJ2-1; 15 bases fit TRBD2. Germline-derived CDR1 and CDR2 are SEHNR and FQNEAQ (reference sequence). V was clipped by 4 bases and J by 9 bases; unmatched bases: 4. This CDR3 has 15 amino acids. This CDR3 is CASSSGLAGGFEQFF. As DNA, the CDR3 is TGTGCCAGCAGCTCGGGACTAGCGGGAGGTTTTGAGCAGTTCTTC.

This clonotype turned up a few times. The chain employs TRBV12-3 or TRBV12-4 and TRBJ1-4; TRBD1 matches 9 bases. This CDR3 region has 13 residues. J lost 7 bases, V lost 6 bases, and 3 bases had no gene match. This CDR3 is CASRAGQGEKLFF. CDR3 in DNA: TGTGCCAGCAGGGCGGGACAGGGTGAAAAACTGTTTTTT.

The chain's CDR3 is CASSVTGYEQFF. The CDR3 DNA follows: TGTGCCAGCAGCGTAACGGGGTATGAGCAGTTCTTC. The rearrangement links TRBV7-2 to TRBJ2-7; D may be TRBD2 (5 bases). The J call is in doubt because the DNA end fits TRBJ2-1 better. This CDR3 has 12 residues. CDR1 and CDR2 from the germline V gene are SGHTA and FQGNSA.